This TCR beta chain was observed in a study of blood T cell repertoires in COVID-19. Background on the study: Donors in the United States, Italy and Spain gave samples during acute or convalescent COVID-19. Nucleic acid was either cDNA or gDNA, and it came from T cells, B-cell-depleted T cells, or PBMCs.

The CDR3 runs 15 residues. Germline CDR1 SGHRS, CDR2 YFSETQ. Trimming removed 0 bases from V and 2 bases from J, with 11 bases in between. Authors' analysis steps: Amplification of reference gene primers provided the estimated nucleated cell counts. Method: immunoSEQ multiplex PCR; TCRdb's copy keeps in-frame clones and lacks some. D and trimming were read from the DNA, whereas the V and J calls and clone size are those reported in that table. The sample yields 55,000 to 80,000 clones, around 79% seen once. Sequenced sample: peripheral blood. The chain is built from TRBV5-1 and TRBJ1-1; D remains ambiguous. The clonotype was recovered from a man between 60 and 75 years old with acute or convalescent COVID-19. The CDR3: CASSLVPGLNTEAFF. The CDR3 nucleotides are TGCGCCAGCAGCTTGGTCCCAGGCCTTAACACTGAAGCTTTCTTT. Drawing the rest from reference TRBV5-1 and TRBJ1-1, the complete variable domain is KAGVTQTPRYLIKTRGQQVTLSCSPISGHRSVSWYQQTPGQGLQFLFEYFSETQRNKGNFPGRFSGRQFSNSRSEMNVSTLELGDSALYLCASSLVPGLNTEAFFGQGTRLTVV.